Listed below are T cell receptor beta chains from one sample, sequenced in a study of blood T cell repertoires in COVID-19. Sequencing used immunoSEQ multiplex PCR; TCRdb keeps in-frame clones, though not all of them. The top ten hold approximately 1.2% of the sample, which has around 250,000 clones, about 90% seen once. The sample comprised PBMCs or T cells enriched from blood (not recorded which). These receptors originate from a human donor in a cohort exposed to, infected with or recovered from COVID-19 (not recorded which). The donor label of this sample is uncertain. CDR3s include the opening cysteine and the closing phenylalanine or tryptophan. The order of the fields is J gene, D gene, clone size, V gene, CDR3 protein, CDR3 DNA. D genes are given only for firm matches. Only part of the rows carry a size: once, few, many, or a class if the clone is expanded.

TRBJ2-3 TRBD1 - TRBV29-1 CSAGRAGGVTDTQYF TGCAGCGCGGGTCGGGCAGGGGGCGTAACAGATACGCAGTATTTT
TRBJ1-1 - - TRBV7-9 CASSFRTGGNTEAFF TGTGCCAGCAGCTTTCGGACCGGGGGGAACACTGAAGCTTTCTTT
TRBJ2-2 TRBD1 once TRBV7-3 CASRSGQGASGELFF TGTGCCAGCAGATCCGGACAGGGGGCCTCCGGGGAGCTGTTTTTT
TRBJ2-7 - - TRBV27 CASRGSRGKNEQYF TGTGCCAGCAGGGGGTCGAGGGGGAAAAACGAGCAGTACTTC
TRBJ1-5 - - TRBV19 CASGQTNQPQHF TGTGCCAGCGGACAGACGAATCAGCCCCAGCATTTT
TRBJ1-1 - - TRBV19 CATKPDGMNTEAFF TGTGCCACCAAACCCGACGGGATGAACACTGAAGCTTTCTTT
TRBJ2-3 - - TRBV7-3 CASSLILAGLSTDTQYF TGTGCCAGCAGCTTAATCTTGGCAGGACTTAGCACAGATACGCAGTATTTT
TRBJ2-7 - - TRBV20-1 CSARGPEQYF TGCAGTGCTAGAGGGCCGGAGCAGTACTTC
TRBJ2-3 TRBD1 - TRBV28 CASSETGGETDTQYF TGTGCCAGCAGTGAAACAGGGGGCGAAACAGATACGCAGTATTTT
TRBJ1-5 - - TRBV19 CASSSPQNQPQHF TGTGCCAGTAGTTCCCCCCAAAATCAGCCCCAGCATTTT
TRBJ2-7 TRBD1 - TRBV5-1 CASSSIPGQRRYEQYF TGCGCCAGCAGCTCAATACCGGGACAGAGAAGGTACGAGCAGTACTTC
TRBJ1-2 - - TRBV6-2/TRBV6-3 CASSPDRNYGYTF TGTGCCAGCAGCCCAGACAGAAACTATGGCTACACCTTC
TRBJ2-7 - - TRBV9 CASSVGGSYEQYF TGTGCCAGCAGCGTTGGGGGGTCCTACGAGCAGTACTTC
TRBJ2-5 TRBD2 - TRBV15 CATSRVGGGETQYF TGTGCCACCAGCAGAGTGGGGGGGGGAGAGACCCAGTACTTC
TRBJ1-1 - - TRBV12-3/TRBV12-4 CASSLGRVEAFF TGTGCCAGCAGTTTAGGGCGGGTTGAAGCTTTCTTT
TRBJ2-5 TRBD1 once TRBV3-1/TRBV3-2 CASSQGEGAWETQYF TGTGCCAGCAGCCAAGGCGAGGGGGCGTGGGAGACCCAGTACTTC
TRBJ1-5 - - TRBV3-1/TRBV3-2 CASSQVGGLSNQPQHF TGTGCCAGCAGCCAAGTTGGGGGCCTTAGCAATCAGCCCCAGCATTTT
TRBJ1-1 - - TRBV14 CASSQGFSRGLNTEAFF TGTGCCAGCAGCCAAGGGTTTTCCAGGGGCCTGAACACTGAAGCTTTCTTT
TRBJ1-3 - - TRBV27 CASSPTPGFTGNTIYF TGTGCCAGCAGTCCGACTCCAGGGTTCACTGGAAACACCATATATTTT
TRBJ2-3 TRBD2 - TRBV24-1 CATSDLQTSGGATDTQYF TGTGCCACCAGTGATTTGCAAACTAGCGGGGGGGCTACAGATACGCAGTATTTT
TRBJ2-1 TRBD1 - TRBV19 CASKLGTGPYNEQFF TGTGCCAGTAAACTCGGGACAGGGCCTTACAATGAGCAGTTCTTC
TRBJ2-1 TRBD2 - TRBV10-3 CATGLAGPDEQFF TGTGCCACGGGACTAGCGGGGCCCGATGAGCAGTTCTTC
TRBJ2-1 - - TRBV5-1 CASSLVGGERQFF TGCGCCAGCAGCTTGGTGGGGGGTGAGCGGCAGTTCTTC
TRBJ2-6 - - TRBV24-1 CATSLGGSGANVLTF TGTGCCACCAGTTTGGGGGGCTCTGGGGCCAACGTCCTGACTTTC
TRBJ1-2 TRBD1 - TRBV11-2 CASSYGTVGHSYGYTF TGTGCCAGCAGCTACGGGACAGTCGGGCATAGCTATGGCTACACCTTC
TRBJ2-2 - - TRBV10-3 CAISEREGNTGELFF TGTGCCATCAGTGAGCGCGAGGGAAACACCGGGGAGCTGTTTTTT
TRBJ1-1 - - TRBV25-1 CAIPRGGLTEAFF TGTGCCATTCCCAGGGGAGGGTTGACTGAAGCTTTCTTT
TRBJ1-6 - - TRBV7-9 CASSPDSYNSPLHF TGTGCCAGCAGCCCTGACAGCTATAATTCACCCCTCCACTTT
TRBJ1-2 - - TRBV6-5 CASRFREAPNYGYTF TGTGCCAGCAGGTTCAGGGAAGCTCCTAACTATGGCTACACCTTC
TRBJ1-3 - - TRBV3-1/TRBV3-2 CASSLADISGNTIYF TGTGCCAGCAGCCTAGCAGATATCTCTGGAAACACCATATATTTT
TRBJ2-2 TRBD2 - TRBV5-6 CASSPGLAGLGELFF TGTGCCAGCAGCCCGGGACTAGCGGGGCTCGGGGAGCTGTTTTTT
TRBJ1-2 - - TRBV5-4 CASSLENRDLRGYTF TGTGCCAGCAGCTTGGAAAACAGGGACCTGAGAGGCTACACCTTC
TRBJ1-6 TRBD1 - TRBV19 CASRPGQKSSYNSPLHF TGTGCCAGTAGACCGGGACAGAAAAGCTCCTATAATTCACCCCTCCACTTT